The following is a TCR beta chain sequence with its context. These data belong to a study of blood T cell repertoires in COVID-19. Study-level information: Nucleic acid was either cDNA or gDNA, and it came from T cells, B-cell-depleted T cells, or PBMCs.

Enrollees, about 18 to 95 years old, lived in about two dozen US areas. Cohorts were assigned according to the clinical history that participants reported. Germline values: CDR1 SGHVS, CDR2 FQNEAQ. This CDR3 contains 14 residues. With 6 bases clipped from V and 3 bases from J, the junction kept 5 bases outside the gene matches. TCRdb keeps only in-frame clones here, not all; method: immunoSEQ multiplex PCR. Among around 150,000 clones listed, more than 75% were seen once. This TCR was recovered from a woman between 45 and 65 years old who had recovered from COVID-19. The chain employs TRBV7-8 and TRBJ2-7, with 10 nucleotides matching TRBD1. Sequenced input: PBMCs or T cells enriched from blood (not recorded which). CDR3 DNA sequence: TGTGCCAGCAGAGGGGACAGGGGTATCTACGAGCAGTACTTC. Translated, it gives CASRGDRGIYEQYF.